This entry lists 26 T cell receptor beta chains sequenced from one sample in a study of cytomegalovirus exposure and HLA in healthy donors. PCR used 60 Vbeta primers and 13 Jbeta primers. The repertoire was sequenced with immunoSEQ multiplex PCR; TCRdb's copy has only in-frame clones and lacks some. This repertoire shows approximately 170,000 clones, 65% to 85% found once; its top ten account for roughly 2.3%. Sequencing was done on a sample of PBMCs. These receptors came from a male donor in good health and CMV-seronegative.

The V and J genes are TRBV25-1 and TRBJ1-1; a weak D match, TRBD1 (5 bases). The length of the CDR3 is 13 residues. V dropped 8 bases and J dropped 3 bases, with 13 bases sitting between them. Germline CDR1 and CDR2: MGHDK and SYGVNS. The CDR3 spells CASSPRGDTEAFF. As DNA, the CDR3 is TGTGCCAGCTCCCCCCGGGGGGACACTGAAGCTTTCTTT.

This chain uses TRBV28 with TRBJ2-3, with 10 bases that match TRBD1. V lost 4 bases, J lost 8 bases, and 12 bases stayed unmatched. The CDR3 is 16 amino acids. The germline V gene encodes CDR1 MDHEN and CDR2 SYDVKM. The CDR3 nucleotides are TGTGCCAGCAGTTCGCTACGACAGGGGGCTAGAGGTACGCAGTATTTT. Its protein product is CASSSLRQGARGTQYF.

This chain uses TRBV6-5 with TRBJ2-7; D might be TRBD1 (5 bases). Germline values: CDR1 MNHEY, CDR2 SVGAGI. V was clipped by 5 bases and J by 1 base, with 12 bases between them. CDR3 length: 14 amino acids. The CDR3 DNA sequence: TGTGCCAGCAGTGCCTCCAGGGAATCCTACGAGCAGTACTTC. The encoded protein is CASSASRESYEQYF.

The rearrangement joins TRBV5-1 to TRBJ2-6; a weak D match, TRBD1 (7 bases). The CDR3 has 18 residues. From germline, CDR1 is SGHRS and CDR2 YFSETQ. The V gene lost 6 bases and the J gene lost 2 bases, with 21 bases spanning the gap. The CDR3: CASTLLQGGRPGANVLTF. The CDR3 DNA follows: TGCGCCAGCACTCTCCTGCAGGGGGGACGGCCTGGGGCCAACGTCCTGACTTTC. Variable domain in full (rest from reference TRBV5-1 and TRBJ2-6): KAGVTQTPRYLIKTRGQQVTLSCSPISGHRSVSWYQQTPGQGLQFLFEYFSETQRNKGNFPGRFSGRQFSNSRSEMNVSTLELGDSALYLCASTLLQGGRPGANVLTFGAGSRLTVL.

This clone was detected once. The chain has TRBV18 and TRBJ2-5; unclear D gene. The length of the CDR3 is 11 residues. Trimming shortened V by 3 bases and J by 5 bases, and 4 bases separated the two germline ends. CDR1 is KGHSH and CDR2 is LQKENI in the germline V gene. The CDR3 DNA reads TGTGCCAGCTCACCTGAGGAGACCCAGTACTTC. Translation: CASSPEETQYF.

This clone occurred a few times. The rearrangement links TRBV2 to TRBJ1-1; 8 bases agree with TRBD1. The CDR3 is 12 amino acids. CDR1 SNHLY and CDR2 FYNNEI come from the germline V gene. With 3 bases clipped from V and 6 bases from J, the junction kept 0 bases outside the gene matches. In DNA, the CDR3 is TGTGCCAGCAGTGAGACAGGGGCTGAAGCTTTCTTT. Translating gives CASSETGAEAFF.

The chain recombines TRBV7-9 with TRBJ1-5; D is uncertain. CDR1 SEHNR and CDR2 FQNEAQ come from the germline V gene (reference sequence). The germline V and J ends were trimmed by 2 bases and 16 bases, with 15 bases remaining between them. The CDR3 covers 12 residues. DNA of the CDR3: TGTGCCAGCAGCTTACAGACGGCACAACTACATTTT. Translating it yields CASSLQTAQLHF. The full variable domain, with the rest looked up from reference TRBV7-9 and TRBJ1-5, is DTGVSQNPRHKITKRGQNVTFRCDPISEHNRLYWYRQTLGQGPEFLTYFQNEAQLEKSRLLSDRFSAERPKGSFSTLEIQRTEQGDSAMYLCASSLQTAQLHFGDGTRLSIL.

This clone has just one count. The CDR3: CASPNSGTGARLSSTDTQYF. The CDR3 DNA sequence: TGTGCCAGCCCTAACTCCGGGACAGGGGCAAGGTTGTCTAGCACAGATACGCAGTATTTT. This chain links TRBV5-8 with TRBJ2-3; TRBD1 matches 10 bases. The CDR3 consists of 20 residues. CDR1 and CDR2 (germline): SGHTS, YDEGEE. V lost 7 bases to trimming and J lost 0 bases; unmatched junction nucleotides: 20.

The gene calls are TRBV19 and TRBJ2-7; TRBD2 agrees at 13 bases. Germline V gene sequence: CDR1 LNHDA, CDR2 SQIVND (reference sequence). With V trimmed by 9 bases and J by 7 bases, 21 bases remained unmatched. The CDR3 has 18 residues. The CDR3 is CASRPVGLAGAGAWEQYF. CDR3 coding DNA: TGTGCCAGCCGGCCCGTTGGACTAGCGGGAGCCGGGGCGTGGGAGCAGTACTTC. Full variable domain (missing parts from reference TRBV19 and TRBJ2-7): DGGITQSPKYLFRKEGQNVTLSCEQNLNHDAMYWYRQDPGQGLRLIYYSQIVNDFQKGDIAEGYSVSREKKESFPLTVTSAQKNPTAFYLCASRPVGLAGAGAWEQYFGPGTRLTVT.

The genes are TRBV27 and TRBJ1-4; 7 nucleotides align to TRBD1. Germline V CDR1 and CDR2: MNHEY, SMNVEV (reference sequence). This CDR3 has 20 amino acids. V gave up 5 bases and J gave up 0 bases; unmatched junction bases: 18. Here the CDR3 reads CASSLILGAGTVATNEKLFF. The DNA of the CDR3 is TGTGCCAGCAGTCTGATCTTAGGGGCCGGGACAGTCGCAACTAATGAAAAACTGTTTTTT.

This clone was detected once. The chain joins TRBV21-1 to TRBJ1-2. TRBV21-1 is a listed pseudogene. This CDR3 has 16 amino acids. CDR3 DNA: TGTGCCAGCAGCAAAGCCCAAAACCTTCTCGGCTATGGCTACACCTTC. Translation gives CASSKAQNLLGYGYTF.

The chain has TRBV10-2 and TRBJ2-2; possible D gene TRBD2, 7 bases. This CDR3 region has 18 residues. Trimming shortened V by 7 bases and J by 2 bases, and 23 bases separated the two germline ends. Germline assignment: CDR1 WSHSY and CDR2 SAAADI. The CDR3 protein is CASKGARGGESNTGELFF. The CDR3, as DNA: TGCGCCAGCAAAGGGGCTCGCGGGGGCGAGTCAAACACCGGGGAGCTGTTTTTT.

The chain uses TRBV5-4 and TRBJ2-3; 10 bases agree with TRBD2. The CDR3 sequence is 16 residues long. CDR1 SGHNT and CDR2 YYREEE come from the germline V gene (reference sequence). J lost 4 bases, V lost 4 bases, and 9 bases had no gene match. CDR3 residues: CASSTERGGRPDTQYF. CDR3 DNA: TGTGCCAGCAGCACTGAGCGGGGGGGCCGACCAGATACGCAGTATTTT.

The rearrangement joins TRBV6-5 to TRBJ1-2; weak D call: TRBD1 (6 bases). Trimming pared 0 bases from V and 2 bases from J, leaving 10 bases between. This CDR3 has 15 amino acids. Germline CDR1 reads MNHEY; CDR2 reads SVGAGI. CDR3 loop: CASSYSRDKNYGYTF. The CDR3 coding sequence is TGTGCCAGCAGTTACTCAAGGGACAAGAACTATGGCTACACCTTC.

This clone turned up a few times. J is TRBJ2-7 and V is TRBV6-5; 7 positions match TRBD1. V trimming: 6 bases; J trimming: 2 bases; junction bases outside the gene matches: 4. Germline lookup yields CDR1 MNHEY and CDR2 SVGAGI. There are 13 residues in the CDR3. Here the CDR3 reads CASSPGTAYEQYF. In DNA, the CDR3 is TGTGCCAGCAGCCCCGGGACAGCCTACGAGCAGTACTTC.

The CDR3 DNA is TGCGCCAGCAGCTCGACAGGCCCGAACACCGGGGAGCTGTTTTTT. Its translation: CASSSTGPNTGELFF. The chain is built from TRBV5-1 and TRBJ2-2; tentative D call: TRBD1 (6 bases). Germline CDR1 reads SGHRS; CDR2 reads YFSETQ. This CDR3 is built from 15 residues. V was cut by 3 bases and J by 0 bases, with 9 bases left in between.

This chain joins TRBV13 and TRBJ2-5; weak D call: TRBD2 (6 bases). Germline V CDR1 and CDR2: PRHDT, FYEKMQ (reference sequence). This CDR3 spans 14 amino acids. Between the trimmed V and J ends, which lost 5 bases and 4 bases, there was a span of 14 bases. This CDR3 reads CASSRDGGGETQYF. The CDR3 DNA reads TGTGCCAGCAGCCGGGACGGGGGAGGAGAGACCCAGTACTTC. The full variable domain, rest sourced from reference TRBV13 and TRBJ2-5, is AAGVIQSPRHLIKEKRETATLKCYPIPRHDTVYWYQQGPGQDPQFLISFYEKMQSDKGSIPDRFSAQQFSDYHSELNMSSLELGDSALYFCASSRDGGGETQYFGPGTRLLVL.

The chain links TRBV6-5 to TRBJ2-7; tentatively, D is TRBD1 (7 bases). Germline CDR1 reads MNHEY; CDR2 reads SVGAGI. Trimming removed 0 bases from V and 3 bases from J, with 12 bases in between. This CDR3 contains 15 residues. CDR3 residues: CASSYSRDSVYEQYF. CDR3 in DNA: TGTGCCAGCAGTTACTCGCGGGACAGCGTCTACGAGCAGTACTTC.

The chain carries TRBV19 and TRBJ2-1; 9 bases align to TRBD1. The CDR3 has 15 residues. Germline-derived CDR1 and CDR2 are LNHDA and SQIVND (reference sequence). Trimming at V came to 7 bases and at J to 8 bases, leaving 12 bases not matched to a gene. The CDR3 sequence is CASTPVGQGYDEQFF. The CDR3 DNA is TGTGCCAGTACCCCTGTTGGACAGGGGTATGATGAGCAGTTCTTC.

This clone appeared a single time. V is TRBV7-9 and J is TRBJ2-2, with TRBD2 matching over 9 bases. V was pared by 5 bases and J by 5 bases, with 3 bases of the junction left unmatched. The CDR3 length is 14 residues. Germline-derived CDR1 and CDR2 are SEHNR and FQNEAQ (reference sequence). The CDR3, as DNA: TGTGCCAGCAGCCTTAGCGGGAGAACCGGGGAGCTGTTTTTT. Residues: CASSLSGRTGELFF. The full variable domain, with the rest looked up from reference TRBV7-9 and TRBJ2-2, is DTGVSQNPRHKITKRGQNVTFRCDPISEHNRLYWYRQTLGQGPEFLTYFQNEAQLEKSRLLSDRFSAERPKGSFSTLEIQRTEQGDSAMYLCASSLSGRTGELFFGEGSRLTVL.

This sequence joins TRBV15 and TRBJ1-2; TRBD1 matches 12 bases. The CDR3 sequence is 16 residues long. CDR1 LNHNV and CDR2 YYDKDF come from the germline V gene (reference sequence). Trimming cost V 3 bases and J 3 bases; bases outside gene matches: 5. The chain's CDR3 is CATSSGTGGADYGYTF. In nucleotides, the CDR3 is TGTGCCACCAGCAGCGGGACAGGGGGCGCGGACTATGGCTACACCTTC.

The chain couples TRBV19 to TRBJ2-2, with a possible D match to TRBD1 (5 bases). Germline assignment: CDR1 LNHDA and CDR2 SQIVND (reference sequence). The V end lost 5 bases, the J end lost 5 bases, and 15 bases lay between the germline ends. The CDR3 totals 15 residues. The CDR3 reads CASSPGHSTTGELFF. The CDR3 DNA follows: TGTGCCAGTAGTCCCGGACATTCTACGACCGGGGAGCTGTTTTTT.

V gene TRBV7-2 combines with J gene TRBJ2-7; TRBD1 matches 9 bases. Trimming took 5 bases from V and 7 from J; bases not matched to a gene: 6. Germline CDR1 is SGHTA and CDR2 is FQGNSA. This CDR3 contains 13 residues. The CDR3, as DNA: TGTGCCAGCAGCCGGGACAGGGTGGGGGAGCAGTACTTC. It specifies CASSRDRVGEQYF.

The chain combines TRBV7-2 with TRBJ2-3; 9 bases align to TRBD1. Trimming took 4 bases from V and 4 from J; bases not matched to a gene: 6. The germline gives CDR1 SGHTA, CDR2 FQGNSA. This CDR3 contains 15 residues. DNA for the CDR3: TGTGCCAGCAGCTCCGGGACAGGGAATCCAGATACGCAGTATTTT. Translated: CASSSGTGNPDTQYF.

The V gene is TRBV19, the J gene TRBJ2-1; 8 bases match TRBD2. J gave up 7 bases and V 3 bases, and 8 bases lay outside the gene matches. CDR1 and CDR2 from the germline V gene are LNHDA and SQIVND (reference sequence). The CDR3 length is 15 residues. The CDR3 loop is CASSILSGSLNEQFF. The DNA for the CDR3 is TGTGCCAGTAGTATTTTAAGCGGGAGTCTGAATGAGCAGTTCTTC. Complete variable domain (other parts from reference TRBV19 and TRBJ2-1): DGGITQSPKYLFRKEGQNVTLSCEQNLNHDAMYWYRQDPGQGLRLIYYSQIVNDFQKGDIAEGYSVSREKKESFPLTVTSAQKNPTAFYLCASSILSGSLNEQFFGPGTRLTVL.

The chain carries TRBV7-2 and TRBJ1-4; D is undetermined. There are 16 residues in the CDR3. Between the trimmed V and J ends, which lost 1 base and 4 bases, there was a span of 13 bases. Germline CDR1 SGHTA, CDR2 FQGNSA. CDR3 residues: CASSLVPRGSNEKLFF. In DNA form, the CDR3 reads TGTGCCAGCAGCTTAGTTCCGCGCGGGAGTAATGAAAAACTGTTTTTT.